The clone carrying this T cell receptor beta chain was observed a single time. CDR1 is MNHEY, CDR2 SMNVEV, per germline (reference sequence). The CDR3 runs to 15 residues. V was clipped by 5 bases and J by 1 base, with 12 bases between them. The protocol was immunoSEQ multiplex PCR, while the TCRdb copy is restricted to in-frame clones and leaves out a portion. Counted here are some 60,000 clones, around 90% occurring once; the ten biggest clones make up approximately 2.1%. The data are from a study of blood T cell repertoires in COVID-19. In the study overall: From T cells, B-cell-depleted T cells, or PBMCs came the material, which was cDNA or gDNA.

The source is a man aged 55 to 70 with acute or convalescent COVID-19. The chain recombines TRBV27 with TRBJ2-4; D is undetermined. The sample consisted of peripheral blood. The CDR3 sequence: CASSPPPGAKNIQYF. The CDR3 DNA is TGTGCCAGCAGTCCCCCCCCCGGGGCCAAAAACATTCAGTACTTC.